A selection of T cell receptor beta chains follows, all from one sample in a study of human CD4 T cells and Enterobacteriaceae. Produced via immunoSEQ multiplex PCR; TCRdb's table is partial and in-frame only. The table shows about 29,000 clones, with approximately 82% occurring only once. Sequencing used memory CD4+ T cells from blood. Receptor source: a human donor in good health. CDR3s include the opening cysteine and the closing phenylalanine or tryptophan. D genes are given only for firm matches. Where a row states a size, it is once, few, many or the class of an expanded clone; other rows omit it.

TRBV30	-	TRBJ2-6	-	TGTGCCTGGAGTGGTCAGCTGGCCAACGTCCTGACTTTC	CAWSGQLANVLTF
TRBV4-1	TRBD2	TRBJ2-1	-	TGCGCCAGCAGCCAAGATTCTCCTAGCGGGAGAGGATTCATGGGCTCCTACAATGAGCAGTTCTTC	CASSQDSPSGRGFMGSYNEQFF
TRBV6-1	-	TRBJ1-2	-	TGTGCCAGCAGTGAAGCGGTCCCACAGCATGGCTACACCTTC	CASSEAVPQHGYTF
TRBV28	-	TRBJ2-5	-	TGTGCCAGCGGCCAAGAGACCCAGTACTTC	CASGQETQYF
TRBV2	TRBD1	TRBJ2-2	-	TGTGCCAGCAGTGGTGTGGGACAGGGAGGCACCGGGGAGCTGTTTTTT	CASSGVGQGGTGELFF
TRBV30	-	TRBJ1-2	-	TGTGCCTGGAGCCCCGGGGGGCCCGGCTACACCTTC	CAWSPGGPGYTF
TRBV5-5	TRBD1	TRBJ1-2	once	TGTGCCAGCAGCCCGGGGACAGGGGGGTATGGCTACACCTTC	CASSPGTGGYGYTF
TRBV7-3	-	TRBJ2-3	few	TGTGCCAGCAGCTTAGCAGGGCCTACAACCACAGATACGCAGTATTTT	CASSLAGPTTTDTQYF
TRBV6-5	-	TRBJ1-5	medium-sized	TGTGCCAGCTGTGGGGGGGCTGGACAGCCCCAGCATTTT	CASCGGAGQPQHF
TRBV6-5	TRBD1	TRBJ2-3	-	TGTGCCAGCAGTCCCGGACAGGCCGTAGTGGCGCAGTATTTT	CASSPGQAVVAQYF
TRBV4-1	-	TRBJ1-1	-	TGCGCCAGCAGCCAAGATGGGGGTGTGGGGAACACTGAAGCTTTCTTT	CASSQDGGVGNTEAFF
TRBV5-4	TRBD2	TRBJ2-3	-	TGTGCCAGCAGCTACAGGACTAGCGGGAGGACAGATACGCAGTATTTT	CASSYRTSGRTDTQYF
TRBV7-9	-	TRBJ2-7	-	TGTGCCAGCACTGTGGGGCAGGGATCCTACGAGCAGTACTTC	CASTVGQGSYEQYF
TRBV2	-	TRBJ1-2	once	TGTGCCAGCAGTAGAGATTCTAACTATGGCTACACCTTC	CASSRDSNYGYTF
TRBV7-2	TRBD2	TRBJ2-2	-	TGTGCCAGCAGCTTAGTCCCGCGGGAGAGGGCCGGGGAGCTGTTTTTT	CASSLVPRERAGELFF
TRBV5-6	-	TRBJ2-1	-	TGTGCCAGCAGCTTGATTCGGGACTTGTTGTTCTTC	CASSLIRDLLFF
TRBV7-9	-	TRBJ2-1	-	TGTGCCAGCAGCTCCGACCGTACCCGACTAGTTAAGGGCAATGAGCAGTTCTTC	CASSSDRTRLVKGNEQFF
TRBV28	-	TRBJ2-2	few	TGTGCCAGCAGTTTGGGGGGTGGCACCGGGGAGCTGTTTTTT	CASSLGGGTGELFF
TRBV19	-	TRBJ2-3	-	TGTGCCAGTAGTAGTGAAGGAAGCACAGATACGCAGTATTTT	CASSSEGSTDTQYF
TRBV18	TRBD1	TRBJ2-3	once	TGTGCCAGCTCATCGGCGGGACAGGATTCAGATACGCAGTATTTT	CASSSAGQDSDTQYF
TRBV6-1	-	TRBJ2-1	-	TGTGCCAGCAGTGGTCCATTAAGCAATGAGCAGTTCTTC	CASSGPLSNEQFF
TRBV2	TRBD1	TRBJ2-5	-	TGTGCCTCAGGGGGACGAGAGACCCAGTACTTC	CASGGRETQYF
TRBV9	TRBD2	TRBJ2-1	-	TGTGCCAGCAGCGTAGAAATGCTAGCGGGGATTCCGTTCTTC	CASSVEMLAGIPFF
TRBV10-3	TRBD1	TRBJ1-2	few	TGTGCCATCCTTGACAGGGGAAGAGGTGGCTACACCTTC	CAILDRGRGGYTF
TRBV11-2	TRBD2	TRBJ2-7	-	TGTGCCAGCAGCCTCGGGACTAGTTCCATCTACGAGCAGTACTTC	CASSLGTSSIYEQYF
TRBV2	TRBD1	TRBJ2-1	few	TGTGCCAGCAGTAGGGGACAGGGGTGGAATGAGCAGTTCTTC	CASSRGQGWNEQFF
TRBV11-2	-	TRBJ2-7	few	TGTGCCAGCAGCCCTGACCTCTACGAGCAGTACTTC	CASSPDLYEQYF
TRBV4-1	TRBD2	TRBJ2-5	-	TGCGCCAGCAGCCAGGCTAACTTAGGACTAGTACGCGGGGAGACCCAGTACTTC	CASSQANLGLVRGETQYF
TRBV5-1	-	TRBJ2-5	-	TGCGCCAGCAGCTTGTACACAGGTCAAGAGACCCAGTACTTC	CASSLYTGQETQYF
TRBV18	TRBD1	TRBJ2-1	-	TGTGCGTCGACAGGGACGTACAATGAGCAGTTCTTC	CASTGTYNEQFF
TRBV6-5	-	TRBJ2-3	-	TGTGCCAACCTCACAGATACGCAGTATTTT	CANLTDTQYF
TRBV12-5	-	TRBJ1-3	-	TGTGCTAGTGGGCAGGGGAGCTCTGGAAACACCATATATTTT	CASGQGSSGNTIYF
TRBV9	-	TRBJ2-3	-	TGTGCCAGCAGCTCAAGAGGGGACGGCCGCACAGATACGCAGTATTTT	CASSSRGDGRTDTQYF
TRBV7-8	-	TRBJ1-5	-	TGTGCCAGCAGCTTAGCGCCCAGGGTATATCAGCCCCAGCATTTT	CASSLAPRVYQPQHF
TRBV19	-	TRBJ2-3	-	TGTGCCAGTAGTATAGAGGCTAGTGCGGCCGATACGCAGTATTTT	CASSIEASAADTQYF
TRBV7-9	-	TRBJ2-2	-	TGTGCCAGCAGCCCCACGTTGGACACCGGGGAGCTGTTTTTT	CASSPTLDTGELFF
TRBV11-3	TRBD2	TRBJ2-5	-	TGTGCCAGCAGCCCGGGACTAGCGGGAGGAGAGACCCAGTACTTC	CASSPGLAGGETQYF
TRBV7-2	-	TRBJ2-3	-	TGTGCCAGCAGCCCCTCCTACACAGATACGCAGTATTTT	CASSPSYTDTQYF
TRBV5-1	-	TRBJ1-2	-	TGCGCCAGCAGCTTGGGACGGGACTATGGCTACACCTTC	CASSLGRDYGYTF
TRBV9	TRBD1	TRBJ2-7	once	TGTGCCAGCAGCGTGGGACAGGGGATCGACGAGCAGTACTTC	CASSVGQGIDEQYF
TRBV7-9	TRBD2	TRBJ2-4	few	TGTGCCAGCAGCTTGAGAGGACTAGCGGAAAACATTCAGTACTTC	CASSLRGLAENIQYF
TRBV4-1	-	TRBJ2-2	-	TGCGCCAGCTCTGAGAGGACGGTGAACACCGGGGAGCTGTTTTTT	CASSERTVNTGELFF
TRBV5-4	TRBD1	TRBJ2-7	-	TGTGCCAGCAGCTTGGGGGACAGAAGAGAGCAGTACTTC	CASSLGDRREQYF
TRBV5-1	-	TRBJ2-3	-	TGCGCCAGCAGCTTAGCAGATACGCAGTATTTT	CASSLADTQYF
TRBV14	-	TRBJ1-2	-	TGTGCCAGCAGCCAAGAGGCTAACTATGGCTACACCTTC	CASSQEANYGYTF
TRBV5-4	-	TRBJ2-1	-	TGTGCCAGCAGCTTTATCGGGGACCACAATGAGCAGTTCTTC	CASSFIGDHNEQFF
TRBV9	TRBD1	TRBJ2-5	-	TGTGCCAGCAGCCCGGGACAGCTTCAAGAGACCCAGTACTTC	CASSPGQLQETQYF
TRBV28	TRBD1	TRBJ1-1	once	TGTGCCAGCGGAGATGGACAGGGGAGCACTGAAGCTTTCTTT	CASGDGQGSTEAFF
TRBV6-5	TRBD1	TRBJ2-5	-	TGTGCCAGCAGTTCCACCGGGACAGGGCAAGAGACCCAGTACTTC	CASSSTGTGQETQYF
TRBV27	-	TRBJ1-5	-	TGTGCCAGCAGCCCTCAGGCCGACAAAAATCAGCCCCAGCATTTT	CASSPQADKNQPQHF
TRBV5-1	TRBD2	TRBJ2-5	-	TGCGCCAGCAGCTTGGGGCTAGCGGTAGGGTACCAAGAGACCCAGTACTTC	CASSLGLAVGYQETQYF
TRBV5-1	TRBD1	TRBJ1-6	-	TGCGCCAGCAGCACCAAACCCGGGACAGGGGATTTTTCACCCCTCCACTTT	CASSTKPGTGDFSPLHF
TRBV21-1	-	TRBJ2-1	-	TGTGCCAGCAGCAGGTGGGGGCCCTCCTACAATGAGCAGTTCTTC	CASSRWGPSYNEQFF
TRBV29-1	TRBD2	TRBJ2-3	-	TGCAGCGTTGAAGCTAGCGGGACAGATACGCAGTATTTT	CSVEASGTDTQYF
TRBV30	TRBD1	TRBJ2-7	-	TGTGCCTGGAGAGCACAGGGGATCTACGAGCAGTACTTC	CAWRAQGIYEQYF